Shown below are 21 T cell receptor beta chains from a single sample sequenced in a study of blood T cell repertoires in COVID-19. The protocol was immunoSEQ multiplex PCR, while the TCRdb copy is restricted to in-frame clones and leaves out a portion. This table holds about 190,000 clones, roughly 80% found once. Sequencing used peripheral blood. The receptor source for this set is a man aged 50-59 years who had recovered from COVID-19.

V is TRBV29-1 and J is TRBJ2-7; a weak D match, TRBD1 (5 bases). Trimming shortened V by 8 bases and J by 3 bases, and 23 bases separated the two germline ends. CDR3 length: 15 amino acids. Germline values: CDR1 SQVTM, CDR2 ANQGSEA. CDR3 amino acids: CSIMGWGYLDYEQYF. The CDR3 nucleotides are TGCAGCATAATGGGGTGGGGCTACCTCGACTACGAGCAGTACTTC.

CDR3 in amino acids: CAWRPFGNTEAFF. DNA of the CDR3: TGTGCCTGGAGACCCTTCGGGAACACTGAAGCTTTCTTT. This sequence joins TRBV30 and TRBJ1-1; D not resolved. CDR1 and CDR2 (germline): GTSNPN, SVGIG (reference sequence). CDR3 length equals 13 residues. V lost 3 bases to trimming and J lost 1 base, with 9 bases between them.

The chain carries TRBV5-1 and TRBJ2-3, with TRBD2 matching 9 bases. CDR3 size: 15 residues. The V gene end was trimmed by 0 bases and the J gene end by 6 bases; junction bases not matched to a gene: 5. Germline V CDR1 and CDR2: SGHRS, YFSETQ. The CDR3 sequence: CASSLGGTSSDTQYF. The CDR3 DNA reads TGCGCCAGCAGCTTGGGCGGGACTAGCTCGGATACGCAGTATTTT. Combining the CDR3 with reference TRBV5-1 and TRBJ2-3 gives the whole variable domain KAGVTQTPRYLIKTRGQQVTLSCSPISGHRSVSWYQQTPGQGLQFLFEYFSETQRNKGNFPGRFSGRQFSNSRSEMNVSTLELGDSALYLCASSLGGTSSDTQYFGPGTRLTVL.

The rearrangement uses TRBV6-1 and TRBJ2-5, with 7 bases aligning to TRBD2. Germline V gene lookup returns CDR1 MNHNS and CDR2 SASEGT. V trimming: 3 bases; J trimming: 8 bases; junction bases outside the gene matches: 6. CDR3 length: 13 residues. The CDR3 DNA sequence: TGTGCCAGCAGTGATACGTGGGGGGGTACCCAGTACTTC. It specifies CASSDTWGGTQYF.

The gene calls are TRBV2 and TRBJ1-4; the match to TRBD1 covers 11 bases. Germline V gives CDR1 SNHLY, CDR2 FYNNEI. With V trimmed by 5 bases and J by 0 bases, 2 bases remained unmatched. This CDR3 has 16 amino acids. CDR3 loop: CASSTGQGATNEKLFF. The CDR3 DNA sequence: TGTGCCAGCAGTACGGGACAGGGGGCAACTAATGAAAAACTGTTTTTT. Together with reference TRBV2 and TRBJ1-4, the CDR3 gives the full variable domain: EPEVTQTPSHQVTQMGQEVILRCVPISNHLYFYWYRQILGQKVEFLVSFYNNEISEKSEIFDDQFSVERPDGSNFTLKIRSTKLEDSAMYFCASSTGQGATNEKLFFGSGTQLSVL.

The chain employs TRBV12-3 or TRBV12-4 and TRBJ1-2; D unclear. Trimming took off 4 bases at V and 1 base at J, with 7 bases between the two ends. The CDR3 sequence is 13 residues long. The CDR3 sequence is CASSSQDNYGYTF. As DNA, the CDR3 is TGTGCCAGCAGTTCTCAGGATAACTATGGCTACACCTTC.

With respect to this clone: Other nucleotide sequences from this sample produce the same CDR3. This chain uses TRBV5-1 with TRBJ2-1; D is unresolved. Trimming removed 0 bases at V and 7 bases at J, with 5 bases between. Germline lookup yields CDR1 SGHRS and CDR2 YFSETQ. The CDR3 covers 12 residues. The CDR3 DNA is TGCGCCAGCAGCTTGGCCCTTAATGAGCAGTTCTTC. Encoded protein: CASSLALNEQFF.

In its sample, this clone was seen once. Other nucleotide sequences in the sample specify the same CDR3. V is TRBV3-1 (or the pseudogene TRBV3-2) and J is TRBJ1-2, with 8 bases fitting TRBD1. With V trimmed by 2 bases and J by 2 bases, 1 base remained unmatched. This CDR3 has 14 residues. Germline-derived CDR1 and CDR2 are LGHDT and YNNKEL (reference sequence). CDR3 residues: CASSQQGANYGYTF. Here the CDR3 DNA reads TGTGCCAGCAGCCAACAGGGGGCAAACTATGGCTACACCTTC.

The V gene is TRBV7-8, the J gene TRBJ1-4; 7 bases match TRBD1. Germline CDR1 reads SGHVS; CDR2 reads FQNEAQ. This CDR3 comprises 15 residues. V shed 5 bases, J shed 8 bases, and the junction held 11 bases outside the gene matches. The CDR3 DNA is TGTGCCAGCAGCCGCGACAGGGCTGTTAGAGAAAAACTGTTTTTT. Its translation is CASSRDRAVREKLFF.

The CDR3 DNA is TGTGCCAGCAGTACTAGCGGGAGATCGTCCTACAATGAGCAGTTCTTC. This encodes CASSTSGRSSYNEQFF. The genes are TRBV27 and TRBJ2-1; 11 bases match TRBD2. With 5 bases clipped from V and 1 base from J, the junction kept 4 bases outside the gene matches. The length of the CDR3 is 16 residues. Germline V CDR1 and CDR2: MNHEY, SMNVEV (reference sequence).

The chain uses TRBV5-8 and TRBJ1-5; 7 bases map to TRBD1. J was trimmed by 2 bases and V by 2 bases; bases with no gene match: 1. The CDR3 length is 14 residues. Germline CDR1 is SGHTS and CDR2 is YDEGEE. DNA for the CDR3: TGTGCCAGCAGCTTCGACAGGGGCAATCAGCCCCAGCATTTT. Translation: CASSFDRGNQPQHF. Using reference TRBV5-8 and TRBJ1-5 for the parts outside the CDR3, the full variable domain is EAGVTQSPTHLIKTRGQQATLRCSPISGHTSVYWYQQALGLGLQFLLWYDEGEERNRGNFPPRFSGRQFPNYSSELNVNALELEDSALYLCASSFDRGNQPQHFGDGTRLSIL.

The gene calls are TRBV5-5 and TRBJ1-5, with D possibly TRBD1 on 6 matching bases. Trimming left V 4 bases short and J 5 bases short, with 10 bases between. The CDR3 totals 13 residues. Germline-derived CDR1 and CDR2 are SGHKS and YYEKEE (reference sequence). The CDR3 loop reads CASSVRGDQPQHF. The CDR3 bases are TGTGCCAGCAGCGTCAGGGGTGATCAGCCCCAGCATTTT.

The gene calls are TRBV9 and TRBJ2-2, with TRBD2 matching over 12 bases. V lost 4 bases and J lost 6; bases outside the gene matches: 7. Germline V gene lookup returns CDR1 SGDLS and CDR2 YYNGEE. This CDR3 region has 16 residues. DNA of the CDR3: TGTGCCAGCAGCCCCCGGACTAGCGGGATCGCCGGGGAGCTGTTTTTT. As protein: CASSPRTSGIAGELFF. The full variable domain, completed using reference TRBV9 and TRBJ2-2, is DSGVTQTPKHLITATGQRVTLRCSPRSGDLSVYWYQQSLDQGLQFLIQYYNGEERAKGNILERFSAQQFPDLHSELNLSSLELGDSALYFCASSPRTSGIAGELFFGEGSRLTVL.

The chain combines TRBV13 with TRBJ2-3; 8 nucleotides line up with TRBD2. The CDR3 covers 16 residues. Germline CDR1 and CDR2: PRHDT and FYEKMQ (reference sequence). V trimming: 0 bases; J trimming: 4 bases; junction bases outside the gene matches: 6. The CDR3 DNA reads TGTGCCAGCAGCTTAGGGGCGGGAGGAAGAGCAGATACGCAGTATTTT. It is translated as CASSLGAGGRADTQYF.

The rearrangement joins TRBV27 to TRBJ1-1; tentatively, D is TRBD1 (6 bases). Per germline, CDR1 MNHEY and CDR2 SMNVEV (reference sequence). There are 16 residues in the CDR3. V was cut by 4 bases and J by 11 bases, with 26 bases left in between. The CDR3 nucleotides read TGTGCCAGCAGTTCCCACGGATACGGGGGGCTCGTCGTGGCTTTCTTT. Protein product: CASSSHGYGGLVVAFF.

The chain employs TRBV7-9 and TRBJ2-1, with TRBD1 matching over 8 bases. Germline CDR1 is SEHNR and CDR2 is FQNEAQ (reference sequence). The V segment lost 5 bases and the J segment 7 bases; nucleotides outside the gene matches: 13. The CDR3 runs 16 residues. This CDR3 reads CASSPRDRSGGNEQFF. The CDR3 nucleotides are TGTGCCAGCAGCCCCCGGGACAGGTCAGGGGGAAATGAGCAGTTCTTC.

V gene TRBV3-1 (or the pseudogene TRBV3-2) combines with J gene TRBJ1-1; the D is unclear. This CDR3 has 15 residues. CDR1 and CDR2 (germline): LGHDT, YNNKEL (reference sequence). Trimming cost V 1 base and J 1 base, with 10 bases left between them. The CDR3 region has the DNA TGTGCCAGCAGCCAAGGACATAAACAGAACACTGAAGCTTTCTTT. Its translation: CASSQGHKQNTEAFF.

J is TRBJ2-5 and V is TRBV29-1; TRBD1 matches 9 bases. CDR1 is SQVTM and CDR2 is ANQGSEA in the germline V gene. This CDR3 region has 14 residues. Trimming cost V 7 bases and J 5 bases; bases outside gene matches: 11. CDR3 amino acids: CSALPGTGIETQYF. The CDR3 nucleotides read TGCAGCGCCCTCCCCGGGACAGGGATTGAGACCCAGTACTTC. Drawing the rest from reference TRBV29-1 and TRBJ2-5, the complete variable domain is SAVISQKPSRDICQRGTSLTIQCQVDSQVTMMFWYRQQPGQSLTLIATANQGSEATYESGFVIDKFPISRPNLTFSTLTVSNMSPEDSSIYLCSALPGTGIETQYFGPGTRLLVL.

The V and J genes are TRBV5-6 and TRBJ2-1; possibly TRBD1 for D (6 bases). Per the germline V gene, CDR1 is SGHDT and CDR2 is YYEEEE. V shed 5 bases and J shed 2 bases, with 11 bases lying between them. The CDR3 is made up of 14 amino acids. CDR3 protein: CASSYGTTYNEQFF. The DNA of the CDR3 is TGTGCCAGCAGTTACGGGACAACCTACAATGAGCAGTTCTTC.

V usage is TRBV7-2 and J usage is TRBJ2-3; tentatively, D is TRBD1 (5 bases). The CDR3 is made up of 13 amino acids. Germline CDR1 is SGHTA and CDR2 is FQGNSA. Trimming left V 2 bases short and J 6 bases short, with 9 bases between. The CDR3 reads CASSLQGRDTQYF. The DNA of the CDR3 is TGTGCCAGCAGCTTACAGGGCAGGGATACGCAGTATTTT.

V and J are TRBV4-1 and TRBJ2-1; TRBD1 is a possible D gene (6 bases). This CDR3 contains 13 residues. The V gene lost 4 bases and the J gene lost 10 bases, with 14 bases spanning the gap. The germline V gene encodes CDR1 MGHRA and CDR2 YSYEKL. CDR3 sequence: CASSREQGREQFF. CDR3 sequence (DNA): TGCGCCAGCAGCCGAGAGCAGGGGCGAGAGCAGTTCTTC.